These 32 T cell receptor beta chains came from one sample sequenced in a study of blood T cell repertoires in COVID-19. TCRdb keeps only in-frame clones here, not all; method: immunoSEQ multiplex PCR. The sample has 60,000 to 80,000 clones; about 90% are singletons. Sequencing input: peripheral blood. Receptors originate from a human donor in a cohort sampled during active COVID-19.

The chain uses TRBV5-3 and TRBJ2-2; 7 bases agree with TRBD2. TRBV5-3 is identified as an open reading frame with a role that is uncertain. This CDR3 is built from 15 residues. With 4 bases clipped from V and 4 bases from J, the junction kept 7 bases outside the gene matches. Written as DNA, the CDR3 is TGTGCCAGAAGCAAAACGGGAGGTGTCACCGGGGAGCTGTTTTTT. Protein: CARSKTGGVTGELFF.

This chain uses TRBV19 with TRBJ2-5; D perhaps matches TRBD1 (5 bases). Trimming removed 9 bases from V and 5 bases from J, with 16 bases in between. There are 13 residues in the CDR3. Germline assignment: CDR1 LNHDA and CDR2 SQIVND (reference sequence). The CDR3 DNA reads as TGTGCCAGCTCACGTTGGGGCTCGGAGACCCAGTACTTC. Translating gives CASSRWGSETQYF.

This clone occurred a few times. The chain has TRBV12-3 or TRBV12-4 and TRBJ1-4; TRBD1 is a possible D gene (5 bases). This CDR3 is 13 amino acids long. V lost 6 bases to trimming and J lost 7 bases, with 12 bases between them. CDR3 sequence: CASSPGIGEKLFF. CDR3 coding DNA: TGTGCCAGCAGCCCAGGGATTGGTGAAAAACTGTTTTTT.

As DNA, the CDR3 is TGTGCCAGCAGCTTTCCAGGGATGGGTGTAGAAAAACTGTTTTTT. Translating it yields CASSFPGMGVEKLFF. The V and J genes are TRBV5-5 and TRBJ1-4, with a tentative D call TRBD1 (5 bases). The germline V gene encodes CDR1 SGHKS and CDR2 YYEKEE (reference sequence). The CDR3 is made up of 15 amino acids. The ends were cut back, 2 bases at V and 8 bases at J, with 16 bases in the middle.

V gene TRBV3-1 (or the pseudogene TRBV3-2) combines with J gene TRBJ2-3; TRBD2 aligns across 13 bases. Germline CDR1 is LGHDT and CDR2 is YNNKEL (reference sequence). The CDR3 length is 14 residues. J lost 4 bases, V lost 9 bases, and 4 bases had no gene match. In DNA, the CDR3 is TGTGCCAGTCGACTAGCGGGGGGTCCAGATACGCAGTATTTT. Protein product: CASRLAGGPDTQYF.

The rearrangement joins TRBV5-1 to TRBJ2-1, with 10 nucleotides matching TRBD2. The germline CDR1 and CDR2 sequences are SGHRS and YFSETQ. V trimming: 2 bases; J trimming: 5 bases; junction bases outside the gene matches: 1. CDR3 length equals 14 residues. DNA for the CDR3: TGCGCCAGCAGCTTAGCGGGAGGGAACAATGAGCAGTTCTTC. Its translation: CASSLAGGNNEQFF.

In regard to this clone: This specimen includes other DNA sequences encoding the same CDR3. The chain joins TRBV5-4 to TRBJ1-5, with D possibly TRBD1 on 5 matching bases. The CDR3 spans 12 residues. Trimming removed 3 bases from V and 6 bases from J, with 7 bases in between. The germline CDR1 and CDR2 sequences are SGHNT and YYREEE (reference sequence). The CDR3 DNA follows: TGTGCCAGCAGCTCCCAGGGTCAGCCCCAGCATTTT. Translation: CASSSQGQPQHF.

This chain links TRBV3-1 (or the pseudogene TRBV3-2) with TRBJ2-3, with TRBD2 as a possible D gene (5 bases). Germline V gene lookup returns CDR1 LGHDT and CDR2 YNNKEL (reference sequence). This CDR3 is built from 14 residues. The V end lost 5 bases, the J end lost 7 bases, and 16 bases lay between the germline ends. CDR3 nucleotide sequence: TGTGCCAGCAGCAAGGGAGCTCCTGCCTATACGCAGTATTTT. Amino acids: CASSKGAPAYTQYF.

The chain recombines TRBV2 with TRBJ2-3, with 8 bases that match TRBD1. Germline V gives CDR1 SNHLY, CDR2 FYNNEI. J was trimmed by 3 bases and V by 4 bases; bases with no gene match: 6. This CDR3 spans 15 amino acids. For the CDR3, the DNA is TGTGCCAGCAGTGGGGGCAGGGGGCGAACAGATACGCAGTATTTT. Its translation: CASSGGRGRTDTQYF.

The V gene is TRBV11-2, the J gene TRBJ2-2; no clear D. There are 14 residues in the CDR3. V was trimmed by 8 bases and J by 1 base, leaving 11 bases between them. Germline CDR1 is SGHAT and CDR2 is FQNNGV. The DNA for the CDR3 is TGTGCCAGCTCCCTAAGTCGGAACACCGGGGAGCTGTTTTTT. Translated, it gives CASSLSRNTGELFF.

This clone has only a few counts. The V gene is TRBV24-1, the J gene TRBJ2-5, with no clear D. The CDR3 sequence is 15 residues long. V was shortened by 3 bases and J by 1 base, with 11 bases between the two germline ends. Per the germline V gene, CDR1 is KGHDR and CDR2 is SFDVKD. CDR3 protein: CATSDPDKPQETQYF. The CDR3 nucleotides are TGTGCCACCAGTGATCCAGACAAACCCCAAGAGACCCAGTACTTC.

The chain has TRBV7-9 and TRBJ1-1; 7 positions match TRBD1. Trimming removed 1 base from V and 4 bases from J; junction bases left unmatched: 6. The length of the CDR3 is 15 residues. From germline, CDR1 is SEHNR and CDR2 FQNEAQ (reference sequence). CDR3 region: CASSLGTGGGTEAFF. CDR3 bases: TGTGCCAGCAGCTTAGGGACAGGTGGTGGCACTGAAGCTTTCTTT.

The chain combines TRBV27 with TRBJ2-7, with 11 bases that match TRBD2. The CDR3 totals 15 residues. Germline V gives CDR1 MNHEY, CDR2 SMNVEV (reference sequence). J lost 4 bases, V lost 3 bases, and 5 bases had no gene match. The CDR3 DNA sequence: TGTGCCAGCAGTTTGATAGCGGGAGGGCCTTACGAGCAGTACTTC. It codes for CASSLIAGGPYEQYF.

J is TRBJ2-7 and V is TRBV7-8; D remains ambiguous. The ends were cut back, 7 bases at V and 3 bases at J, with 16 bases in the middle. The CDR3 sequence is 14 residues long. Germline CDR1 SGHVS, CDR2 FQNEAQ. CDR3 DNA: TGTGCCAGCAACACCCGAGGCGATCGCTACGAGCAGTACTTC. Its translation: CASNTRGDRYEQYF. Supplemented by reference TRBV7-8 and TRBJ2-7, the full variable domain reads GAGVSQSPRYKVAKRGQDVALRCDPISGHVSLFWYQQALGQGPEFLTYFQNEAQLDKSGLPSDRFFAERPEGSVSTLKIQRTQQEDSAVYLCASNTRGDRYEQYFGPGTRLTVT.

This clone is medium-sized within its sample. The gene calls are TRBV6-6 and TRBJ1-5; D uncertain. Per germline, CDR1 MNHNY and CDR2 SVGAGI (reference sequence). Trimming removed 5 bases from V and 4 bases from J, with 9 bases in between. The CDR3 extends over 13 amino acids. CDR3 nucleotides: TGTGCCAGCAGTACTATATTGAATCAGCCCCAGCATTTT. As protein: CASSTILNQPQHF.

This chain connects TRBV2 to TRBJ2-5; 9 nucleotides agree with TRBD1. This CDR3 comprises 14 residues. V was clipped by 6 bases and J by 7 bases; unmatched bases: 9. The germline CDR1 and CDR2 sequences are SNHLY and FYNNEI. In DNA form, the CDR3 reads TGTGCCAGCAGAGAATGGGACAGGGCGGCGACCCAGTACTTC. It translates to CASREWDRAATQYF.

This chain joins TRBV6-5 and TRBJ1-3; D may be TRBD1 (5 bases). Trimming removed 6 bases at V and 2 bases at J, with 11 bases between. The CDR3 spans 14 residues. The germline gives CDR1 MNHEY, CDR2 SVGAGI. CDR3 amino acids: CASSLKGAGNTIYF. In DNA form, the CDR3 reads TGTGCCAGCAGCCTAAAAGGGGCTGGAAACACCATATATTTT.

The genes are TRBV5-5 and TRBJ2-3; 15 positions agree with TRBD2. Losses at the gene ends were 1 base for V and 6 bases for J; bases not matched to a gene: 6. CDR1 and CDR2 (germline): SGHKS, YYEKEE (reference sequence). The CDR3 totals 17 residues. The CDR3 nucleotides read TGTGCCAGCAGCTTGACGGGACTAGCGGGAGGTCCGGATACGCAGTATTTT. This translates into CASSLTGLAGGPDTQYF.

The CDR3 loop reads CASTKQGTYEQYF. As DNA, the CDR3 is TGTGCCAGCACCAAACAGGGAACCTACGAGCAGTACTTC. The chain combines TRBV6-6 with TRBJ2-7, with TRBD1 as a possible D gene (6 bases). The CDR3 is 13 residues long. V was trimmed by 7 bases and J by 2 bases, leaving 12 bases between them. Germline V CDR1 and CDR2: MNHNY, SVGAGI (reference sequence).

The V and J genes are TRBV11-2 and TRBJ2-1, with D possibly matching TRBD2 (6 bases). Trimming took 5 bases from V and 3 from J, leaving 14 bases between them. This CDR3 is 15 amino acids long. Germline V gene lookup returns CDR1 SGHAT and CDR2 FQNNGV. Here the CDR3 reads CASSPTAGIYNEQFF. The CDR3 nucleotides read TGTGCCAGCAGCCCTACGGCGGGAATCTACAATGAGCAGTTCTTC.

The V gene is TRBV18, the J gene TRBJ2-1, with D tentatively TRBD1 (5 bases). The CDR3 has 13 amino acids. Between the trimmed V and J ends, which lost 1 base and 12 bases, there was a span of 13 bases. Germline loops: CDR1 KGHSH, CDR2 LQKENI. This CDR3 is CASSPRKDSAQFF. As DNA, the CDR3 is TGTGCCAGCTCACCACGAAAAGACAGTGCGCAGTTCTTC. Based on the CDR3 plus reference TRBV18 and TRBJ2-1, the full variable domain is NAGVMQNPRHLVRRRGQEARLRCSPMKGHSHVYWYRQLPEEGLKFMVYLQKENIIDESGMPKERFSAEFPKEGPSILRIQQVVRGDSAAYFCASSPRKDSAQFFGPGTRLTVL.

The chain couples TRBV5-1 to TRBJ2-1; TRBD2 aligns across 8 bases. The CDR3 covers 14 residues. Germline loops: CDR1 SGHRS, CDR2 YFSETQ. Trimming took 2 bases from V and 9 from J; bases not matched to a gene: 7. The CDR3 sequence: CASSFGREVSEQFF. In DNA, the CDR3 is TGCGCCAGCAGCTTTGGGCGGGAGGTGAGTGAGCAGTTCTTC. Supplemented by reference TRBV5-1 and TRBJ2-1, the full variable domain reads KAGVTQTPRYLIKTRGQQVTLSCSPISGHRSVSWYQQTPGQGLQFLFEYFSETQRNKGNFPGRFSGRQFSNSRSEMNVSTLELGDSALYLCASSFGREVSEQFFGPGTRLTVL.

The gene calls are TRBV6-5 and TRBJ1-4, with 9 bases identical to TRBD1. V lost 6 bases to trimming and J lost 8 bases; unmatched junction nucleotides: 4. The CDR3 has 13 amino acids. Germline V gene data show CDR1 as MNHEY and CDR2 as SVGAGI. The CDR3 region has the DNA TGTGCCAGCAGAGAGACAGGGGGGGAAAAACTGTTTTTT. Translation: CASRETGGEKLFF.

The chain joins TRBV19 to TRBJ1-4; maybe TRBD1 (5 bases). The CDR3 extends over 15 amino acids. V lost 4 bases and J 0 bases, leaving 9 bases between the germline ends. Looked up from germline, CDR1 is LNHDA and CDR2 is SQIVND (reference sequence). This CDR3 is CASSTGQTTNEKLFF. Here the CDR3 DNA reads TGTGCCAGTAGTACAGGGCAGACAACTAATGAAAAACTGTTTTTT.

CDR3 sequence (DNA): TGTGCCAGCAGACCCCATTTGGAGAGACTCTACGAGCAGTACTTC. It yields the protein CASRPHLERLYEQYF. The chain joins TRBV6-5 to TRBJ2-7; D uncertain. Germline V gives CDR1 MNHEY, CDR2 SVGAGI. The CDR3 runs 15 residues. V was pared by 6 bases and J by 3 bases, with 18 bases between.

V gene TRBV2 combines with J gene TRBJ1-6; D is ambiguous. Germline V CDR1 and CDR2: SNHLY, FYNNEI. Trimming took 3 bases from V and 7 from J, leaving 10 bases between them. The CDR3 spans 14 residues. The CDR3 bases are TGTGCCAGCAGTGACCGCGGTAGAAATTCACCCCTCCACTTT. Translated, it gives CASSDRGRNSPLHF. Full variable domain (remainder filled in from reference TRBV2 and TRBJ1-6): EPEVTQTPSHQVTQMGQEVILRCVPISNHLYFYWYRQILGQKVEFLVSFYNNEISEKSEIFDDQFSVERPDGSNFTLKIRSTKLEDSAMYFCASSDRGRNSPLHFGNGTRLTVT.

The CDR3 reads CASSLQPGQGSYEQYF. The CDR3 DNA sequence: TGTGCCAGCAGCCTGCAACCGGGACAGGGGTCCTACGAGCAGTACTTC. The rearrangement uses TRBV9 and TRBJ2-7; the match to TRBD1 covers 10 bases. J gave up 1 base and V 4 bases, and 8 bases lay outside the gene matches. This CDR3 contains 16 residues. Germline V gives CDR1 SGDLS, CDR2 YYNGEE.

The CDR3 bases are TGTGCCAGCGGCAGGACAGGGGGAGGTGGGGCCAACGTCCTGACTTTC. Its protein is CASGRTGGGGANVLTF. The chain recombines TRBV28 with TRBJ2-6, with 10 positions matching TRBD1. Germline loops: CDR1 MDHEN, CDR2 SYDVKM. The CDR3 covers 16 residues. The junction had 7 bases not matched to a gene; V was cut back by 8 bases and J by 3 bases. Complete variable domain (other parts from reference TRBV28 and TRBJ2-6): DVKVTQSSRYLVKRTGEKVFLECVQDMDHENMFWYRQDPGLGLRLIYFSYDVKMKEKGDIPEGYSVSREKKERFSLILESASTNQTSMYLCASGRTGGGGANVLTFGAGSRLTVL.

The J gene is TRBJ1-2, the V gene TRBV5-4, with a tentative D call TRBD1 (6 bases). Trimming stripped 9 bases from V and 6 bases from J, with 24 bases between. The CDR3 is made up of 15 amino acids. Germline CDR1 SGHNT, CDR2 YYREEE (reference sequence). This CDR3 reads CAIRIGGGGRDGYTF. The CDR3 nucleotides read TGTGCCATCCGAATTGGGGGCGGGGGGCGCGATGGCTACACCTTC.

The chain joins TRBV7-2 to TRBJ2-5; D call uncertain. Trimming shortened V by 5 bases and J by 4 bases, and 11 bases separated the two germline ends. CDR3 length: 13 amino acids. Germline assignment: CDR1 SGHTA and CDR2 FQGNSA. The CDR3 nucleotides read TGTGCCAGCAGCCAACCCCCCGGAGAGACCCAGTACTTC. Amino acid sequence: CASSQPPGETQYF.

The rearrangement joins TRBV5-1 to TRBJ2-3; 7 bases align to TRBD2. CDR3 length: 15 amino acids. V shed 7 bases, J shed 0 bases, and the junction held 8 bases outside the gene matches. Germline lookup yields CDR1 SGHRS and CDR2 YFSETQ. The CDR3 is CASQPSGSSTDTQYF. In DNA, the CDR3 is TGCGCCAGCCAACCTAGCGGATCTAGCACAGATACGCAGTATTTT.

The gene calls are TRBV19 and TRBJ2-1; 14 positions agree with TRBD2. V lost 5 bases, J lost 9 bases, and 9 bases stayed unmatched. The V gene's germline CDR1 is LNHDA and CDR2 SQIVND (reference sequence). The CDR3 covers 16 residues. The CDR3 is CASSSGTSGRTSEQFF. The CDR3 DNA sequence: TGTGCCAGTAGTTCCGGGACTAGCGGGAGAACTAGTGAGCAGTTCTTC.